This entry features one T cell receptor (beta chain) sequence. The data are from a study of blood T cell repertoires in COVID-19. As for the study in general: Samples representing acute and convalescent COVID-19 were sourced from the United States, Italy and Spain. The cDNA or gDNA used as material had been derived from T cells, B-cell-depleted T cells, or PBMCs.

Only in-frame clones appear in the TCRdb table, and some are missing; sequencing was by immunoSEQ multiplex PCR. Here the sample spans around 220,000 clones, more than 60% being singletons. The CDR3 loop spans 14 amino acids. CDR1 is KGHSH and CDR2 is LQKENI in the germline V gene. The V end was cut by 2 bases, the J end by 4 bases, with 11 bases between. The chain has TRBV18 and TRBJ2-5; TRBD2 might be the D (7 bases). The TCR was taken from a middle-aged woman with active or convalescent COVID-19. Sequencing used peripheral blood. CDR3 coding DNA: TGTGCCAGCTCACCATCGGGGGGCGGAGAGACCCAGTACTTC. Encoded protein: CASSPSGGGETQYF.